Below are 22 T cell receptor beta chains sequenced from a single sample in a study of OX40 agonist ivuxolimab in advanced cancers. Measured with immunoSEQ multiplex PCR; TCRdb has only the in-frame clones, and not every one. The table records tens of thousands of clones, approximately 90% of them present only once. The material sequenced was CD4+ or CD8+ T cells sorted from blood, taken in a trial of the OX40 agonist ivuxolimab. The receptors come from an adult with an advanced solid tumor such as melanoma, head and neck, liver or kidney cancer.

The V and J genes are TRBV7-8 and TRBJ2-2; D might be TRBD1 (6 bases). Between the trimmed V and J ends, which lost 4 bases and 8 bases, there was a span of 14 bases. The CDR3 runs 14 residues. CDR1 and CDR2 (germline): SGHVS, FQNEAQ. Here the CDR3 DNA reads TGTGCCAGCAGCTATCTGGGGGCCGCTGGGGAGCTGTTTTTT. Translation gives CASSYLGAAGELFF.

J is TRBJ2-1 and V is TRBV2; 14 bases map to TRBD2. The J segment lost 7 bases and the V segment lost 2 bases, leaving 7 bases of the junction unmatched. The CDR3 runs 17 residues. The germline V gene encodes CDR1 SNHLY and CDR2 FYNNEI. Here the CDR3 reads CASSERTSGGYGNEQFF. DNA for the CDR3: TGTGCCAGCAGTGAACGGACTAGCGGGGGGTACGGGAATGAGCAGTTCTTC.

This chain uses TRBV7-3 with TRBJ2-3; D perhaps matches TRBD2 (5 bases). V was shortened by 4 bases and J by 4 bases, with 12 bases between the two germline ends. Germline CDR1 SGHTA, CDR2 FQGTGA. The CDR3 runs 14 residues. As DNA, the CDR3 is TGTGCCAGCAGCTCCCAGAGGAGGCCAGATACGCAGTATTTT. Its translation: CASSSQRRPDTQYF.

The chain couples TRBV11-2 to TRBJ1-5; D is perhaps TRBD1 (6 bases). The length of the CDR3 is 15 residues. Trimming left V 0 bases short and J 3 bases short, with 9 bases between. Germline CDR1 SGHAT, CDR2 FQNNGV. CDR3 protein: CASSLEGADNQPQHF. As DNA, the CDR3 is TGTGCCAGCAGCTTAGAGGGGGCTGACAATCAGCCCCAGCATTTT.

The chain has TRBV30 and TRBJ1-3, with TRBD1 matching 8 bases. V lost 5 bases and J lost 4; bases outside the gene matches: 4. The CDR3 spans 13 residues. CDR1 is GTSNPN, CDR2 SVGIG, per germline (reference sequence). Here the CDR3 reads CAWDRQGGNTIYF. In DNA form, the CDR3 reads TGTGCCTGGGATCGACAGGGGGGAAACACCATATATTTT.

This clone was seen a few times. V and J are TRBV7-9 and TRBJ1-1; D might be TRBD1 (5 bases). The germline V and J ends were trimmed by 5 bases and 1 base, with 8 bases remaining between them. CDR1 SEHNR and CDR2 FQNEAQ come from the germline V gene (reference sequence). CDR3 length: 13 amino acids. The CDR3 nucleotides read TGTGCCAGCAGCGTGACAGCGAACACTGAAGCTTTCTTT. Its translation is CASSVTANTEAFF.

J is TRBJ1-2 and V is TRBV5-1; TRBD1 aligns across 7 bases. Germline values: CDR1 SGHRS, CDR2 YFSETQ. Trimming removed 0 bases from V and 6 bases from J; junction bases left unmatched: 11. This CDR3 has 16 amino acids. CDR3 residues: CASSLDRGRGTNGYTF. DNA for the CDR3: TGCGCCAGCAGCTTGGACAGGGGAAGAGGTACTAATGGCTACACCTTC. Using reference TRBV5-1 and TRBJ1-2 for the parts outside the CDR3, the full variable domain is KAGVTQTPRYLIKTRGQQVTLSCSPISGHRSVSWYQQTPGQGLQFLFEYFSETQRNKGNFPGRFSGRQFSNSRSEMNVSTLELGDSALYLCASSLDRGRGTNGYTFGSGTRLTVV.

The genes are TRBV4-3 and TRBJ1-2; D is perhaps TRBD1 (6 bases). V was cut by 5 bases and J by 4 bases, with 17 bases left in between. Looked up from germline, CDR1 is LGHNA and CDR2 is YSLEER. The CDR3 is made up of 15 amino acids. CDR3 coding DNA: TGCGCCAGCAGCTTACACAGGGACGGTGGCTATGGCTACACCTTC. Protein product: CASSLHRDGGYGYTF.

The rearrangement joins TRBV11-3 to TRBJ2-3, with a weak D call TRBD2 (6 bases). Germline CDR1 SGHNT, CDR2 YENEEA. The CDR3 length is 15 residues. The V gene lost 2 bases and the J gene lost 6 bases, with 15 bases spanning the gap. The CDR3: CASSLTSMVADTQYF. The DNA of the CDR3 is TGTGCCAGCAGCTTAACTAGCATGGTGGCGGATACGCAGTATTTT.

This clone has only a few counts. The CDR3 DNA reads as TGTGCCAGTACCCCAACCCCAGGGGGCGTCGACTACGAGCAGTACTTC. As protein: CASTPTPGGVDYEQYF. The rearrangement uses TRBV19 and TRBJ2-7; 8 bases are a match to TRBD1. J lost 3 bases, V lost 7 bases, and 14 bases had no gene match. Germline V gene data show CDR1 as LNHDA and CDR2 as SQIVND (reference sequence). The CDR3 totals 16 residues.

CDR3 bases: TGTGCCAGCAGCTCCGGGACCTACTCTGGAAACACCATATATTTT. Amino acids: CASSSGTYSGNTIYF. This chain joins TRBV11-2 and TRBJ1-3, with D possibly TRBD1 on 5 matching bases. Germline lookup yields CDR1 SGHAT and CDR2 FQNNGV. Between the trimmed V and J ends, which lost 4 bases and 0 bases, there was a span of 10 bases. The CDR3 is made up of 15 amino acids.

The chain combines TRBV5-5 with TRBJ2-7, with a possible D match to TRBD1 (7 bases). CDR3 length: 15 amino acids. V lost 2 bases and J 3 bases, leaving 15 bases between the germline ends. Germline V gives CDR1 SGHKS, CDR2 YYEKEE (reference sequence). CDR3 in DNA: TGTGCCAGCAGCTTCGCGGGACAGTCCCTCTACGAGCAGTACTTC. It translates to CASSFAGQSLYEQYF.

This clone was counted once. The gene calls are TRBV30 and TRBJ2-3; no firm D call. The CDR3 runs to 15 residues. CDR1 GTSNPN and CDR2 SVGIG come from the germline V gene (reference sequence). Trimming stripped 2 bases from V and 0 bases from J, with 12 bases between. CDR3 residues: CAWSLLTTSTDTQYF. The CDR3 DNA follows: TGTGCCTGGAGTTTGTTGACCACTAGCACAGATACGCAGTATTTT. The entire variable domain, with the rest obtained from reference TRBV30 and TRBJ2-3, is as follows: SQTIHQWPATLVQPVGSPLSLECTVEGTSNPNLYWYRQAAGRGLQLLFYSVGIGQISSEVPQNLSASRPQDRQFILSSKKLLLSDSGFYLCAWSLLTTSTDTQYFGPGTRLTVL.

The rearrangement uses TRBV6-6 and TRBJ1-5; TRBD1 matches at 9 bases. Trimming removed 8 bases from V and 6 bases from J; junction bases left unmatched: 8. There are 14 residues in the CDR3. The germline gives CDR1 MNHNY, CDR2 SVGAGI (reference sequence). The CDR3 here is CASGLTGGIQPQHF. The CDR3 bases are TGTGCCAGCGGCCTAACAGGGGGCATTCAGCCCCAGCATTTT.

This sequence joins TRBV5-4 and TRBJ2-2; TRBD1 or TRBD2 may be the D gene (5 bases each). With 2 bases removed from V and 3 bases from J, the gap between germline ends came to 17 bases. Germline CDR1 is SGHNT and CDR2 is YYREEE (reference sequence). This CDR3 is built from 17 residues. The CDR3, as DNA: TGTGCCAGCAGCTTCGACGCCACCGGGGCGCACACCGGGGAGCTGTTTTTT. Its translation: CASSFDATGAHTGELFF.

V gene TRBV7-2 combines with J gene TRBJ2-4; D is ambiguous. Germline CDR1 reads SGHTA; CDR2 reads FQGNSA. Trimming shortened V by 1 base and J by 7 bases, and 14 bases separated the two germline ends. The CDR3 is 15 residues long. The CDR3 DNA sequence: TGTGCCAGCAGCTTAGATACCTCCCGAACGAACATTCAGTACTTC. This encodes CASSLDTSRTNIQYF.

The CDR3 DNA is TGCGCCAGCAGCCTCGGCACAGCCGGAGGCTACGAGCAGTACTTC. This sequence encodes CASSLGTAGGYEQYF. The chain links TRBV5-1 to TRBJ2-7; D is perhaps TRBD2 (5 bases). V dropped 4 bases and J dropped 3 bases, with 17 bases sitting between them. CDR1 is SGHRS, CDR2 YFSETQ, per germline. The CDR3 is 15 amino acids.

The rearrangement links TRBV7-8 to TRBJ1-6; D perhaps matches TRBD1 (5 bases). Trimming shortened V by 5 bases and J by 4 bases, and 15 bases separated the two germline ends. Germline values: CDR1 SGHVS, CDR2 FQNEAQ. This CDR3 contains 16 residues. As DNA, the CDR3 is TGTGCCAGCAGCCTCGGGACGGATGGATATAATTCACCCCTCCACTTT. Its translation is CASSLGTDGYNSPLHF.

The chain has TRBV5-1 and TRBJ2-3; 7 bases map to TRBD2. Germline assignment: CDR1 SGHRS and CDR2 YFSETQ. J was trimmed by 0 bases and V by 3 bases; bases with no gene match: 7. The CDR3 is 16 amino acids. This chain's CDR3 is CASSWRSAGSTDTQYF. In DNA, the CDR3 is TGCGCCAGCAGCTGGCGTTCAGCGGGAAGCACAGATACGCAGTATTTT.

The J gene is TRBJ1-1, the V gene TRBV5-1, with 9 bases that match TRBD1. Trimming at V came to 3 bases and at J to 1 base, leaving 4 bases not matched to a gene. Germline CDR1 is SGHRS and CDR2 is YFSETQ. The CDR3 has 15 residues. CDR3 DNA sequence: TGCGCCAGCAGCTCGAGGACAGGGGCGAACACTGAAGCTTTCTTT. Residues: CASSSRTGANTEAFF.

This sequence joins TRBV7-8 and TRBJ2-1, with TRBD1 identical over 10 bases. Germline-derived CDR1 and CDR2 are SGHVS and FQNEAQ. V lost 3 bases and J lost 9; bases outside the gene matches: 2. The CDR3 is 13 residues long. CDR3 sequence reads: CASSFRDRGEQFF. CDR3 nucleotides: TGTGCCAGCAGCTTCCGGGACAGGGGTGAGCAGTTCTTC. The full variable domain, completed using reference TRBV7-8 and TRBJ2-1, is GAGVSQSPRYKVAKRGQDVALRCDPISGHVSLFWYQQALGQGPEFLTYFQNEAQLDKSGLPSDRFFAERPEGSVSTLKIQRTQQEDSAVYLCASSFRDRGEQFFGPGTRLTVL.

This sequence joins TRBV7-2 and TRBJ1-3; perhaps TRBD1 as D (6 bases). Trimming removed 1 base from V and 0 bases from J, with 7 bases in between. Germline V gene data show CDR1 as SGHTA and CDR2 as FQGNSA. CDR3 size: 15 residues. Written as DNA, the CDR3 is TGTGCCAGCAGCTTAGGGACAGCCTCTGGAAACACCATATATTTT. Translation gives CASSLGTASGNTIYF.